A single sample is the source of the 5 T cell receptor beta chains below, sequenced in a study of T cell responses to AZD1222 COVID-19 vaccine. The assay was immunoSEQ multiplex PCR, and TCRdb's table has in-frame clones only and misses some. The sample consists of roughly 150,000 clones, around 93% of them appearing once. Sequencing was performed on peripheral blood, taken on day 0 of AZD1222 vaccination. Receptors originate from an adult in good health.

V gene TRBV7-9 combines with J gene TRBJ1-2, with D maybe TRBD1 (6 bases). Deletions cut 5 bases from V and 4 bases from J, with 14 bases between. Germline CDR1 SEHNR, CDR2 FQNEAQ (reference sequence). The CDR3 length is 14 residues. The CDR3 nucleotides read TGTGCCAGCAGCCACAGGGTAGAACGCTATGGCTACACCTTC. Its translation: CASSHRVERYGYTF. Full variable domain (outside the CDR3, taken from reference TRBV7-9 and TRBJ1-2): DTGVSQNPRHKITKRGQNVTFRCDPISEHNRLYWYRQTLGQGPEFLTYFQNEAQLEKSRLLSDRFSAERPKGSFSTLEIQRTEQGDSAMYLCASSHRVERYGYTFGSGTRLTVV.

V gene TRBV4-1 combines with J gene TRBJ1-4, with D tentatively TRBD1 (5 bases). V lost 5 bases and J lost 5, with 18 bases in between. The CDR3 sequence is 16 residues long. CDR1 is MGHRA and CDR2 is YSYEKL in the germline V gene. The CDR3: CASSYLPGLLNEKLFF. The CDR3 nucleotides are TGCGCCAGCAGCTATCTCCCGGGACTATTAAATGAAAAACTGTTTTTT.

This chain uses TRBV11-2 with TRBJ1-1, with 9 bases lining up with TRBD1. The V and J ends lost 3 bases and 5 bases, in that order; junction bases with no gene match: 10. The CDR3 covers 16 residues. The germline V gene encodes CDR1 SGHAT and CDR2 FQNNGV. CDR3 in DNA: TGTGCCAGCAGCTTTCAGGACAGGGGCTGGGTAACTGAAGCTTTCTTT. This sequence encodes CASSFQDRGWVTEAFF.

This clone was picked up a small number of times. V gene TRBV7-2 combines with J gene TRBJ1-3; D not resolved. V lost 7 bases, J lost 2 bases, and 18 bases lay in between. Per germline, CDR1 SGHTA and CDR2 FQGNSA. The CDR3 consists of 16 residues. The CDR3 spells CASTHFPQSAGNTIYF. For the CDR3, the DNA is TGTGCCAGCACCCACTTCCCCCAATCTGCTGGAAACACCATATATTTT.

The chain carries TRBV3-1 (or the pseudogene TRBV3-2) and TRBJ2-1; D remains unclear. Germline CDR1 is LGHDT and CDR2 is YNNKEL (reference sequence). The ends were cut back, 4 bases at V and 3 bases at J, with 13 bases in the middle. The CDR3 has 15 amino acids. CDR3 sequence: CASSPSGGHYNEQFF. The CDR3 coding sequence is TGTGCCAGCAGCCCGAGTGGTGGGCACTACAATGAGCAGTTCTTC.